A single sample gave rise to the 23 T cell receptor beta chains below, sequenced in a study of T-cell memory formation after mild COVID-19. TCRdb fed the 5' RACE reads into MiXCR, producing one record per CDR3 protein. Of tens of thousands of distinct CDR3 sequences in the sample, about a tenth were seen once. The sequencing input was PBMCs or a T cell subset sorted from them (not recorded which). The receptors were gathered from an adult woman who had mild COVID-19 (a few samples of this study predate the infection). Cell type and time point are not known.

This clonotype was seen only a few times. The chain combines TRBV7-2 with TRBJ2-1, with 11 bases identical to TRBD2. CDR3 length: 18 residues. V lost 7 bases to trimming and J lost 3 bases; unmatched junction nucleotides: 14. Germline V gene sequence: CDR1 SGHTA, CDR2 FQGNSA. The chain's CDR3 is CASNAMSLAGGFYNEQFF. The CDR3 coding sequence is TGTGCCAGCAACGCCATGTCCCTAGCGGGGGGATTCTACAATGAGCAGTTCTTC.

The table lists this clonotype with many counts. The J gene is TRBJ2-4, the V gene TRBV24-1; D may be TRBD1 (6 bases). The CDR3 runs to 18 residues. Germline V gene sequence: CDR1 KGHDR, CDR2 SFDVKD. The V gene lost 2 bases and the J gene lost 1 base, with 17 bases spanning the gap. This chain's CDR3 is CATSDSKDRLPAKNIQYF. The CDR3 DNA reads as TGTGCCACCAGTGATTCAAAAGACAGGCTGCCGGCCAAAAACATTCAGTACTTC.

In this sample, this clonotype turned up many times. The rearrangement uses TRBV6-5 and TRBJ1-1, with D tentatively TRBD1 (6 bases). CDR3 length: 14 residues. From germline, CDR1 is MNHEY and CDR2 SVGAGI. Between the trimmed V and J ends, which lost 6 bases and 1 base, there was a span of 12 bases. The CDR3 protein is CASRRDIWNTEAFF. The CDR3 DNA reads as TGTGCCAGCAGGCGGGACATTTGGAACACTGAAGCTTTCTTT.

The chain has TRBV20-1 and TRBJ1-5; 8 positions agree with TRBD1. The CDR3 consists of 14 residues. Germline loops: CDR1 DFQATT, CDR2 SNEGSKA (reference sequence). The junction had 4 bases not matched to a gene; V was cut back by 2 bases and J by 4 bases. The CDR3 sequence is CSARRTGRNQPQHF. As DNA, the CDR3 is TGCAGTGCTAGACGGACAGGGAGAAATCAGCCCCAGCATTTT.

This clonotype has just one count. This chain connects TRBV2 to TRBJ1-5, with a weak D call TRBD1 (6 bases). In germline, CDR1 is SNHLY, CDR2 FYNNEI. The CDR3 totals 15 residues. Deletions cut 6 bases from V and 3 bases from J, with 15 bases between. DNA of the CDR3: TGTGCCAGCAGGGTTGCAGGGGTGAACAATCAGCCCCAGCATTTT. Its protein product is CASRVAGVNNQPQHF.

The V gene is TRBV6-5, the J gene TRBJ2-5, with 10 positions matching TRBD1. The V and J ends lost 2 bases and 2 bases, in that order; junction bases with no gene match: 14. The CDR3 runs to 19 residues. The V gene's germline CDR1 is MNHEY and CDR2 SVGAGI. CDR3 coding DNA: TGTGCCAGCAGTTACGAAGCGGTTGGGACAGGGGAATCGCAAGAGACCCAGTACTTC. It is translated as CASSYEAVGTGESQETQYF.

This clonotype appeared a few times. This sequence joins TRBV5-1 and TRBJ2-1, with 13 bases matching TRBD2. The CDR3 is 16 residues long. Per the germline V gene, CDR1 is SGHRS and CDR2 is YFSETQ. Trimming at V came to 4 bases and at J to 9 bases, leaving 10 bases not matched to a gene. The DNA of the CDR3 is TGCGCCAGCAGCGGAGGGACTAGCGGGAACCTTGGTGAGCAGTTCTTC. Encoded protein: CASSGGTSGNLGEQFF.

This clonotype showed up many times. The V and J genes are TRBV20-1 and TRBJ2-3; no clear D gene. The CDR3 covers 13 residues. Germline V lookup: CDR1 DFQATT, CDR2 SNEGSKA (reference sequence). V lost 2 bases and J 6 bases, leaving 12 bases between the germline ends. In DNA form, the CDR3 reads TGCAGTGCTAGAAAAGAAAATGCCGATACGCAGTATTTT. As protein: CSARKENADTQYF.

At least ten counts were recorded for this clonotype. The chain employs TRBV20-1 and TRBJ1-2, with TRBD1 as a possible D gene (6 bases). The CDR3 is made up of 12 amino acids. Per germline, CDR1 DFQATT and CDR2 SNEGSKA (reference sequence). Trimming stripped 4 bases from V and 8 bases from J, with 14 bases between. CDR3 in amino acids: CSATGAAEGYTF. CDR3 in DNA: TGCAGTGCTACGGGGGCAGCGGAAGGCTACACCTTC.

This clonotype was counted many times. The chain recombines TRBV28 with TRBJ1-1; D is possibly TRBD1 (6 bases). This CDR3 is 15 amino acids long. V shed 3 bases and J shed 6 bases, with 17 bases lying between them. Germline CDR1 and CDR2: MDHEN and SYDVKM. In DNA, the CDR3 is TGTGCCAGCAGTTTGAGGCAGGGGATCGTAGCTGAAGCTTTCTTT. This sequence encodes CASSLRQGIVAEAFF.

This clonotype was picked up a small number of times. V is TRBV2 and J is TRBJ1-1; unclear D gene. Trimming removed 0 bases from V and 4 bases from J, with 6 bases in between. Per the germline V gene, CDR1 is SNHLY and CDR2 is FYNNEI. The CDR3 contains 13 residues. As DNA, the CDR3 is TGTGCCAGCAGTGAAGCGGCCAGCACTGAAGCTTTCTTT. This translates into CASSEAASTEAFF.

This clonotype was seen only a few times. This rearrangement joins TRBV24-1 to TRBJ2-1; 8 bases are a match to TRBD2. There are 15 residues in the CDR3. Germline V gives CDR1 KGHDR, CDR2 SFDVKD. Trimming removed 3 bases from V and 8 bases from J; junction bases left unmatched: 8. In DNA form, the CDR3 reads TGTGCCACCAGTGATCCGATAGCGGGAAGGGATGAGCAGTTCTTC. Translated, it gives CATSDPIAGRDEQFF.

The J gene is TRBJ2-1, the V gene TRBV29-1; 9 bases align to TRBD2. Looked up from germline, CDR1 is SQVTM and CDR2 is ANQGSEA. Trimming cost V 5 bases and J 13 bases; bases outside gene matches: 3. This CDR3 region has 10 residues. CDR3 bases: TGCAGCGTTAGACTAGCGGACCAGTTCTTC. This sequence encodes CSVRLADQFF.

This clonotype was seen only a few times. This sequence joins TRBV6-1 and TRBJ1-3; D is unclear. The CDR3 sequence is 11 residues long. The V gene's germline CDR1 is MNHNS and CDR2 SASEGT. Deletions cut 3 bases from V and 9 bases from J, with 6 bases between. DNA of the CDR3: TGTGCCAGCAGTGAGTCCCCCACCATATATTTT. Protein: CASSESPTIYF.

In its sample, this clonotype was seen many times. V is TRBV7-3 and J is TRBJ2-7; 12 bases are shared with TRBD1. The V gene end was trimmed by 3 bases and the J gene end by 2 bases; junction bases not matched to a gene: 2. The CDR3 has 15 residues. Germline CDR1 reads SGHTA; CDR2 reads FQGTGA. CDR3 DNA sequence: TGTGCCAGCAGCTTGGGACAGGGGGCCCCCTACGAGCAGTACTTC. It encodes CASSLGQGAPYEQYF.

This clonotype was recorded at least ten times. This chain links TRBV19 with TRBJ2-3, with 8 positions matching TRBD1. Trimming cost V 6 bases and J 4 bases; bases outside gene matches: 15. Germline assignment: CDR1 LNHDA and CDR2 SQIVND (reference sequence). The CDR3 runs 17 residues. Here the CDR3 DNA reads TGTGCCAGTAGCCGATTTAGTGGGACAGGCATTGCAGATACGCAGTATTTT. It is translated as CASSRFSGTGIADTQYF.

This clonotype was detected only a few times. This chain's CDR3 is CATSPARGRRPRTKNIQYF. DNA of the CDR3: TGTGCCACCTCTCCCGCCAGGGGCAGGAGACCTAGGACCAAAAACATTCAGTACTTC. The chain is built from TRBV15 and TRBJ2-4; D might be TRBD1 (6 bases). The germline V gene encodes CDR1 LNHNV and CDR2 YYDKDF (reference sequence). V gave up 8 bases and J gave up 2 bases, with 28 bases separating them. The CDR3 contains 19 residues.

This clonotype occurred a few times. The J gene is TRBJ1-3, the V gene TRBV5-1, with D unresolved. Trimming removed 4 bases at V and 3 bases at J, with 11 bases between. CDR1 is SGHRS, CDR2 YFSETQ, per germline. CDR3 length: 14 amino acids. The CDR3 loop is CASSPTDGGNTIYF. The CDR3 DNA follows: TGCGCCAGCAGCCCAACCGACGGTGGAAACACCATATATTTT.

The CDR3 protein is CASSYGTGGETQYF. In DNA, the CDR3 is TGTGCCAGCAGTTACGGGACAGGGGGGGAGACCCAGTACTTC. The chain employs TRBV12-3 or TRBV12-4 and TRBJ2-5, with 11 bases that match TRBD1. Trimming removed 4 bases from V and 5 bases from J; junction bases left unmatched: 3. The CDR3 is made up of 14 amino acids.

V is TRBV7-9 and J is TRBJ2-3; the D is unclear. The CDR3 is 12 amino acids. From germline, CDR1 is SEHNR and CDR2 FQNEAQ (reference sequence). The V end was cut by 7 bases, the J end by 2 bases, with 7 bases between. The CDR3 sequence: CASNHVTDTQYF. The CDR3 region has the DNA TGTGCCAGCAATCATGTCACAGATACGCAGTATTTT.

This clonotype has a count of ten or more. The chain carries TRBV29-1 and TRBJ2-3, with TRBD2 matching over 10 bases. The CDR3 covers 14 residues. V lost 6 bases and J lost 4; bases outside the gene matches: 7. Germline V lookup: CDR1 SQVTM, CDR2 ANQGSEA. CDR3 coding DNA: TGCAGCGTGATAGCGGGAGGTGCGGCAGATACGCAGTATTTT. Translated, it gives CSVIAGGAADTQYF.

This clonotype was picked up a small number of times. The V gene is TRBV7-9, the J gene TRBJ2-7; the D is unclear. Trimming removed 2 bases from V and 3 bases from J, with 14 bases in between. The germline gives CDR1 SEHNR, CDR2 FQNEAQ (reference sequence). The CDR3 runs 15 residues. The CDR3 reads CASSLISWADYEQYF. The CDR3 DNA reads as TGTGCCAGCAGCTTAATTTCGTGGGCTGACTACGAGCAGTACTTC.

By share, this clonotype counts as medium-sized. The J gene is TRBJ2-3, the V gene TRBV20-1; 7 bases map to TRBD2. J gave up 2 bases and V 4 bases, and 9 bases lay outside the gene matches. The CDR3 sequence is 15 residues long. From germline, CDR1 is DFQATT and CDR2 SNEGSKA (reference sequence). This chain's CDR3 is CSANGGAGTTDTQYF. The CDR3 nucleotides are TGCAGTGCTAACGGGGGAGCGGGAACCACAGATACGCAGTATTTT.